This passage covers 30 T cell receptor beta chains from one sample sequenced in a study of blood T cell repertoires in COVID-19. Repertoires were generated with immunoSEQ multiplex PCR, while TCRdb's copy carries only in-frame clones and drops some. The sample lists around 300,000 clones, approximately 83% occurring once. The sample consisted of peripheral blood. These receptors came from a woman aged 70-85 years with acute or convalescent COVID-19.

This chain uses TRBV5-1 with TRBJ2-1; 10 bases are a match to TRBD2. The CDR3 totals 15 residues. Germline V gene sequence: CDR1 SGHRS, CDR2 YFSETQ. J was trimmed by 5 bases and V by 4 bases; bases with no gene match: 6. CDR3 sequence: CASSASTSGDNEQFF. The CDR3 DNA is TGCGCCAGCAGCGCGAGCACTAGCGGGGACAATGAGCAGTTCTTC.

J is TRBJ1-1 and V is TRBV9, with unresolved D. The CDR3 extends over 13 amino acids. Looked up from germline, CDR1 is SGDLS and CDR2 is YYNGEE. V was trimmed by 4 bases and J by 10 bases, leaving 17 bases between them. CDR3 region: CASSTRSGGGAFF. CDR3 coding DNA: TGTGCCAGCAGCACGAGAAGCGGCGGAGGAGCTTTCTTT.

The CDR3 loop reads CASSDESSYNSPLHF. The CDR3 DNA reads as TGTGCCAGCAGTGATGAGAGCTCCTATAATTCACCCCTCCACTTT. This chain joins TRBV2 and TRBJ1-6; D is ambiguous. The V gene's germline CDR1 is SNHLY and CDR2 FYNNEI. This CDR3 spans 15 amino acids. V was trimmed by 3 bases and J by 0 bases, leaving 6 bases between them.

The chain carries TRBV2 and TRBJ1-5; D gene uncertain. This CDR3 has 15 amino acids. The V gene's germline CDR1 is SNHLY and CDR2 FYNNEI. V was shortened by 1 base and J by 3 bases, with 10 bases between the two germline ends. CDR3 nucleotides: TGTGCCAGCAGTGAAGAACAGATCACCAATCAGCCCCAGCATTTT. It translates to CASSEEQITNQPQHF.

The gene calls are TRBV15 and TRBJ2-7; 12 bases agree with TRBD1. The CDR3 runs to 14 residues. Germline V gene lookup returns CDR1 LNHNV and CDR2 YYDKDF (reference sequence). The junction had 1 base not matched to a gene; V was cut back by 5 bases and J by 2 bases. The CDR3 DNA follows: TGTGCCACCAGCGGGGACAGGGGGCCCTACGAGCAGTACTTC. Translating gives CATSGDRGPYEQYF.

This chain links TRBV28 with TRBJ1-2; no firm D call. The V gene lost 11 bases and the J gene lost 8 bases, with 30 bases spanning the gap. CDR3 size: 16 residues. Per the germline V gene, CDR1 is MDHEN and CDR2 is SYDVKM. The CDR3 coding sequence is TGTGCCTTACACCCGGGTCGTCCCGGGAGTAGTTACGGCTACACCTTC. Encoded protein: CALHPGRPGSSYGYTF.

This sequence joins TRBV30 and TRBJ2-3; 7 bases map to TRBD1. This CDR3 contains 14 residues. After removal of 3 bases from V and 2 bases from J, the junction contained 5 bases not matched to a gene. In germline, CDR1 is GTSNPN, CDR2 SVGIG (reference sequence). CDR3 amino acids: CAWRVGQNTDTQYF. In nucleotides, the CDR3 is TGTGCCTGGAGGGTGGGACAGAACACAGATACGCAGTATTTT. Using reference TRBV30 and TRBJ2-3 for the parts outside the CDR3, the full variable domain is SQTIHQWPATLVQPVGSPLSLECTVEGTSNPNLYWYRQAAGRGLQLLFYSVGIGQISSEVPQNLSASRPQDRQFILSSKKLLLSDSGFYLCAWRVGQNTDTQYFGPGTRLTVL.

This CDR3 is CASSPRSSVNTGELFF. CDR3 in DNA: TGTGCCAGCAGCCCCCGGTCGTCTGTGAACACCGGGGAGCTGTTTTTT. The chain has TRBV3-1 (or the pseudogene TRBV3-2) and TRBJ2-2; no clear D. V lost 4 bases to trimming and J lost 1 base, with 13 bases between them. The CDR3 runs to 16 residues. Germline V gene sequence: CDR1 LGHDT, CDR2 YNNKEL (reference sequence).

The chain joins TRBV6-5 to TRBJ2-1; TRBD2 matches at 15 bases. CDR1 MNHEY and CDR2 SVGAGI come from the germline V gene. Unmatched junction bases numbered 3, after V lost 6 bases and J lost 6 bases. This CDR3 is built from 15 residues. CDR3 region: CASSWGLAGGNEQFF. The CDR3 DNA is TGTGCCAGCAGCTGGGGACTAGCGGGGGGCAATGAGCAGTTCTTC.

The gene calls are TRBV9 and TRBJ1-6, with 7 bases aligning to TRBD1. V dropped 4 bases and J dropped 0; count of bases not matched to a gene: 7. Germline values: CDR1 SGDLS, CDR2 YYNGEE. The CDR3 contains 17 residues. As DNA, the CDR3 is TGTGCCAGCAGCCCAGGAGACAGGGCCTCCTATAATTCACCCCTCCACTTT. This encodes CASSPGDRASYNSPLHF.

The chain couples TRBV5-1 to TRBJ2-7; 7 nucleotides line up with TRBD1. Germline lookup yields CDR1 SGHRS and CDR2 YFSETQ. The V gene end was trimmed by 5 bases and the J gene end by 0 bases; junction bases not matched to a gene: 11. CDR3 size: 16 residues. The DNA of the CDR3 is TGCGCCAGCAGACCCTCCGGACAGGAGCTCTCCTACGAGCAGTACTTC. Translated, it gives CASRPSGQELSYEQYF.

This clone was found a few times. The CDR3 DNA reads TGTGCCATCAGAAGTCCAGGGGTTGGCTACACCTTC. This sequence encodes CAIRSPGVGYTF. This rearrangement joins TRBV10-3 to TRBJ1-2, with a possible D match to TRBD1 (6 bases). This CDR3 region has 12 residues. Trimming stripped 6 bases from V and 7 bases from J, with 12 bases between. From germline, CDR1 is ENHRY and CDR2 SYGVKD.

This rearrangement joins TRBV24-1 to TRBJ2-5; 14 bases fit TRBD2. CDR1 KGHDR and CDR2 SFDVKD come from the germline V gene. Losses at the gene ends were 9 bases for V and 5 bases for J; bases not matched to a gene: 4. The CDR3 is 14 amino acids. The CDR3 DNA follows: TGTGCCACCGGACTAGCGGGGGGTGAGGAGACCCAGTACTTC. As protein: CATGLAGGEETQYF.

The rearrangement uses TRBV3-1 (or the pseudogene TRBV3-2) and TRBJ1-5; perhaps TRBD1 as D (6 bases). Germline CDR1 reads LGHDT; CDR2 reads YNNKEL (reference sequence). The CDR3 runs to 15 residues. Trimming stripped 3 bases from V and 3 bases from J, with 12 bases between. CDR3 coding DNA: TGTGCCAGCAGCCAGGAAACAGGGCCCAATCAGCCCCAGCATTTT. Its protein product is CASSQETGPNQPQHF.

The chain joins TRBV2 to TRBJ1-5; no reliable D call. V was pared by 6 bases and J by 4 bases, with 7 bases between. Germline lookup yields CDR1 SNHLY and CDR2 FYNNEI. There are 12 residues in the CDR3. CDR3 protein: CASRRWNQPQHF. CDR3 DNA sequence: TGTGCCAGCAGGCGATGGAATCAGCCCCAGCATTTT.

The genes are TRBV19 and TRBJ2-6; D is perhaps TRBD1 (6 bases). V was cut by 7 bases and J by 4 bases, with 11 bases left in between. The CDR3 runs to 14 residues. Germline-derived CDR1 and CDR2 are LNHDA and SQIVND (reference sequence). The CDR3 protein is CASTGVSGANVLTF. DNA for the CDR3: TGTGCCAGTACAGGGGTATCAGGGGCCAACGTCCTGACTTTC.

The chain links TRBV6-5 to TRBJ2-3, with 7 nucleotides matching TRBD2. Losses at the gene ends were 7 bases for V and 5 bases for J; bases not matched to a gene: 6. CDR1 is MNHEY, CDR2 SVGAGI, per germline. This CDR3 has 13 residues. CDR3 residues: CASIRGGGDTQYF. CDR3 bases: TGTGCCAGCATAAGGGGCGGGGGAGATACGCAGTATTTT.

V is TRBV5-1 and J is TRBJ1-2; no firm D call. From germline, CDR1 is SGHRS and CDR2 YFSETQ. Trimming left V 4 bases short and J 0 bases short, with 13 bases between. The CDR3 runs to 15 residues. This CDR3 is CASSRGNEANYGYTF. CDR3 nucleotide sequence: TGCGCCAGCAGCCGCGGGAACGAGGCTAACTATGGCTACACCTTC.

The rearrangement joins TRBV11-2 to TRBJ1-2, with TRBD1 matching 8 bases. V shed 5 bases, J shed 4 bases, and the junction held 9 bases outside the gene matches. The CDR3 runs 15 residues. Germline loops: CDR1 SGHAT, CDR2 FQNNGV. Here the CDR3 reads CASSTGQGNFYGYTF. Written as DNA, the CDR3 is TGTGCCAGCAGCACCGGACAGGGAAATTTCTATGGCTACACCTTC. Supplemented by reference TRBV11-2 and TRBJ1-2, the full variable domain reads EAGVAQSPRYKIIEKRQSVAFWCNPISGHATLYWYQQILGQGPKLLIQFQNNGVVDDSQLPKDRFSAERLKGVDSTLKIQPAKLEDSAVYLCASSTGQGNFYGYTFGSGTRLTVV.

The chain joins TRBV2 to TRBJ2-7, with TRBD2 as a possible D gene (6 bases). Trimming took off 5 bases at V and 6 bases at J, with 11 bases between the two ends. The CDR3 covers 12 residues. Germline CDR1 reads SNHLY; CDR2 reads FYNNEI. In DNA, the CDR3 is TGTGCCAGCAGTTCTAGCGCGGGCGAGCAGTACTTC. Translating it yields CASSSSAGEQYF.

This clone was recorded a few times. This chain connects TRBV7-8 to TRBJ1-1; 7 nucleotides agree with TRBD1. Germline V gene sequence: CDR1 SGHVS, CDR2 FQNEAQ. The CDR3 is 15 amino acids. Trimming cost V 1 base and J 4 bases; bases outside gene matches: 6. This CDR3 reads CASSLVTTGSTEAFF. CDR3 DNA: TGTGCCAGCAGCTTAGTCACGACAGGGTCCACTGAAGCTTTCTTT.

This clone was picked up one time. The genes are TRBV2 and TRBJ1-2; D may be TRBD1 (5 bases). The length of the CDR3 is 13 residues. CDR1 and CDR2 (germline): SNHLY, FYNNEI. The V and J ends lost 7 bases and 5 bases respectively, with 14 bases between them. This chain's CDR3 is CASTRAGSYGYTF. In DNA, the CDR3 is TGTGCCAGCACTCGGGCAGGGTCTTATGGCTACACCTTC.

The genes are TRBV18 and TRBJ1-2; D is unclear. Trimming shortened V by 1 base and J by 4 bases, and 10 bases separated the two germline ends. The germline V gene has CDR1 KGHSH and CDR2 LQKENI. This CDR3 spans 14 amino acids. For the CDR3, the DNA is TGTGCCAGCTCACCACTTGACGGAGTCTATGGCTACACCTTC. It specifies CASSPLDGVYGYTF. Full variable domain (remainder filled in from reference TRBV18 and TRBJ1-2): NAGVMQNPRHLVRRRGQEARLRCSPMKGHSHVYWYRQLPEEGLKFMVYLQKENIIDESGMPKERFSAEFPKEGPSILRIQQVVRGDSAAYFCASSPLDGVYGYTFGSGTRLTVV.

Comments on this clone: Germline is not matched at one junction end, which may reflect a read error. The V and J genes are TRBV9 and TRBJ1-2, with 9 bases matching TRBD1. Per the germline V gene, CDR1 is SGDLS and CDR2 is YYNGEE. The CDR3 sequence is 15 residues long. The CDR3 DNA reads TGTGCCAGCAGCGTCACCGGGACAGGGAGGGCTGGCGACACCTTC. It encodes CASSVTGTGRAGDTF. The full variable domain, in which reference TRBV9 and TRBJ1-2 provide the parts outside the CDR3, is DSGVTQTPKHLITATGQRVTLRCSPRSGDLSVYWYQQSLDQGLQFLIQYYNGEERAKGNILERFSAQQFPDLHSELNLSSLELGDSALYFCASSVTGTGRAGDTFGSGTRLTVV.

In the case of this clone: Other DNA sequences in the sample encode the same CDR3. The chain employs TRBV20-1 and TRBJ2-7, with TRBD1 matching over 7 bases. Trimming cost V 6 bases and J 7 bases; bases outside gene matches: 6. Germline lookup yields CDR1 DFQATT and CDR2 SNEGSKA (reference sequence). This CDR3 has 11 amino acids. The CDR3: CSARTGREQYF. DNA for the CDR3: TGCAGTGCGCGGACAGGCCGGGAGCAGTACTTC.

This chain links TRBV19 with TRBJ1-2, with 9 bases that match TRBD1. V gave up 2 bases and J gave up 7 bases; unmatched junction bases: 8. This CDR3 is built from 15 residues. CDR1 and CDR2 (germline): LNHDA, SQIVND (reference sequence). CDR3 residues: CASSIRRGQGGGYTF. In DNA form, the CDR3 reads TGTGCCAGTAGTATACGGAGGGGACAGGGAGGTGGCTACACCTTC.

This clone was seen a handful of times. The chain employs TRBV19 and TRBJ2-7; the match to TRBD2 covers 8 bases. Germline V gene lookup returns CDR1 LNHDA and CDR2 SQIVND (reference sequence). V shed 6 bases and J 5 bases; nucleotides not matched to a gene: 6. There are 13 residues in the CDR3. CDR3 in DNA: TGTGCCAGTAGGAGGACTAGCTACGACGAGCAGTACTTC. It is translated as CASRRTSYDEQYF.

J is TRBJ1-5 and V is TRBV28, with 9 bases aligning to TRBD1. The V segment lost 5 bases and the J segment 2 bases; nucleotides outside the gene matches: 10. The CDR3 runs to 17 residues. The germline CDR1 and CDR2 sequences are MDHEN and SYDVKM. CDR3 sequence: CASSPGQGNGGNQPQHF. CDR3 in DNA: TGTGCCAGCAGTCCAGGACAGGGGAACGGAGGCAATCAGCCCCAGCATTTT. Using reference TRBV28 and TRBJ1-5 for the parts outside the CDR3, the full variable domain is DVKVTQSSRYLVKRTGEKVFLECVQDMDHENMFWYRQDPGLGLRLIYFSYDVKMKEKGDIPEGYSVSREKKERFSLILESASTNQTSMYLCASSPGQGNGGNQPQHFGDGTRLSIL.

The chain has TRBV10-1 and TRBJ2-7; D perhaps matches TRBD1 (6 bases). CDR1 and CDR2 (germline): WNHNN, SYGVQD (reference sequence). V was trimmed by 6 bases and J by 5 bases, leaving 20 bases between them. This CDR3 is 15 amino acids long. The CDR3, as DNA: TGCGCCAGCAGCTCGCGGTGGGCAGGGGAAAACGAGCAGTACTTC. The encoded protein is CASSSRWAGENEQYF.

The chain combines TRBV6-5 with TRBJ1-1, with TRBD1 identical over 8 bases. Germline CDR1 is MNHEY and CDR2 is SVGAGI. The J segment lost 1 base and the V segment lost 4 bases, leaving 5 bases of the junction unmatched. This CDR3 comprises 15 residues. CDR3 amino acids: CASSSRGLKNTEAFF. DNA for the CDR3: TGTGCCAGCAGTTCCAGGGGGCTCAAGAACACTGAAGCTTTCTTT.